This TCR beta chain emerged from a study of cytomegalovirus exposure and HLA in healthy donors (dated by TCRdb to the late 2010s). As for the study more broadly: According to an earlier analysis of 587 of the donors, about 180 million T cells yielded 95 million to 140 million unique TCR beta sequences and about 300 Gb of sequence data. An early release covering around 630 HLA-typed donors comprised 250 to 350 gigabases of sequencing data and roughly 86 million unique TCR sequences. Of the roughly 400 genotyped donors, less than 90% were placed in the genetic ancestry cluster associated with self-reported Caucasian donors. The aim of the study was to test whether cataloging public T cell receptors could identify signatures of past pathogen exposure. The T cell repertoires of under 750 subjects were profiled by immunosequencing and related to cytomegalovirus serostatus. Along with the roughly 700-subject first cohort, a separate validation cohort of over 90 different subjects was used. High-throughput TCR immunosequencing, statistical association of individual TCRs with disease status, and machine learning were combined to predict cytomegalovirus infection status. To study patterns of TCR occurrence, a later analysis re-analyzed previously published TCR beta repertoires from 550 to 800 donors and added high-resolution HLA genotyping. Rather than drawing on any new phenotypic data, the later analysis identified candidate immune exposures from TCR beta sequences and the way those sequences occurred across donors. In an earlier analysis of 500 to 650 of the donors, high-throughput TCR beta sequencing was used to judge whether each TCR beta V gene segment behaved as functional or pseudogenic. Alongside the repertoire data, information on donor age, sex, ethnicity and CMV serostatus was compiled. A later genetic analysis used genome-wide SNP genotypes for 398 of the 666 donors, treating that subset as a discovery cohort. All discovery cohort repertoires had been generated on a single sequencing platform. HLA typing covered class I and class II loci at four-digit resolution. Typing coverage differed by locus: A, B, C, DRB1 and DQB1 were typed in roughly 629-640 donors, DQA1 in around 500, DPA1 in 600 to 610, and DPB1 in around 490. A few DR-DQ haplotypes were treated as single units for association and clustering because of strong linkage in the cohort. Among some 410 genotyped donors of the cohort, an average of around 240,000 unique TCR beta nucleotide sequences were sequenced per donor, roughly 20% of them non-productive.

What the research found in general, with its limitations: Because the 87-base-pair reads could not distinguish some IMGT-functional V segments, including TRBV6-2 and TRBV6-3, those segments were excluded. Because counts were too low, about 18 rarely observed V segments, including chromosome 9 orphons, were excluded from the earlier analysis of some 590 of the donors. Because HLA typing was missing for some donors at each locus, association tests included only the typed subset. Compared with the roughly 600-donor mean, donors in an Asian-associated ancestry cluster had fewer N-insertions in productive TCRs, according to a later genetic analysis. A later analysis found that HLA-associated TCR beta chains were more clonally expanded and had lower generation probabilities than equally common non-associated chains. The classifier was reported to diagnose cytomegalovirus status with high specificity and sensitivity in both the original cohort and the validation cohort. Specific HLA alleles were associated with 15,000 to 20,000 TCR beta sequences at a false discovery rate of 0.05 in a later analysis. The presence/absence analyses assumed that sequencing depth was roughly uniform across donors, and that assumption may not be true. Three of the identified cytomegalovirus-associated TCR beta chains were confirmed in vitro to be specific for cytomegalovirus antigens. In a later analysis, the rate of TCR association differed among HLA loci, with DRB1 alleles having the most associated TCRs and HLA-C alleles having the fewest. An association between a missense DCLRE1C variant and V-gene and J-gene trimming of TCR beta chains was found in a later genetic analysis and replicated in an independent cohort. According to the authors, the approach could potentially be generalized to other disease states and immunological phenotypes. Most CMV-associated TCR beta chains appeared to be HLA-restricted in a later analysis, and the HLA associations seemed to be driven largely by CMV exposure. In an earlier analysis of about 600 of the donors, most TCR beta V segments appeared in productive rearrangements about 90% or about 30% of the time, broadly matching IMGT annotations. Strong co-occurrence of HLA alleles, especially DR and DQ, made assigning TCR associations to individual alleles difficult. A later analysis reported that several top co-occurrence clusters appeared linked to parvovirus B19, influenza, CMV and Epstein-Barr virus. Immune exposure information for the cohort was limited to CMV serostatus. Linkage disequilibrium might explain the correlated functional status among segregating V segments, but an unknown experimental factor could not be ruled out. A further reported finding was that TCR beta sequences accurately predicted the HLA-A and HLA-B alleles for most subjects in the first cohort. Across donors, most TCR sequences were observed very rarely, whereas some public TCRs were present in many individuals. A cluster of highly shared sequence variants was judged likely to be a technical artifact of the sequencing pipeline. The study gave a list of 150 to 200 TCR beta chains associated with cytomegalovirus. This cohort had only TCR beta chains sequenced, and the lack of alpha or paired-chain data limited which features could be detected.

The cohort comprised approximately 700 healthy bone marrow donors. All cohort members were sampled while nominally healthy, although unrecorded immune exposures were likely present. The donor tested CMV seropositive, placing the donor among the approximately 290 seropositive members of the cohort. A peripheral blood sample was collected from each donor, and TCR beta sequencing was performed on peripheral blood mononuclear cells. Genomic DNA extraction from the blood cell samples was performed with the Qiagen DNeasy Blood Extraction Kit. This clone showed up just a few times. The clone's antigen remains unknown. No quality values exist for individual bases; no much larger clone is one base distant. The CDR3 numbers 17 residues from cysteine through phenylalanine. Of the read, only the CDR3 DNA is kept; its 51 bases are in frame from base 1. Clipping removes 2 bases from V and 9 bases from J, with 11 as the unmatched junction base count. As encoded in the germline V gene (reference sequence), CDR1 is MNHEY while CDR2 is SMNVEV.

Libraries were made using the immunoSEQ multiplex PCR assay. The multiplex PCR relied on a mix of 60 forward primers for TCR Vbeta segments and 13 reverse primers for TCR Jbeta segments. A multiplex PCR assay on genomic DNA amplified the CDR3 region of rearranged TCR beta genes. The Illumina HiSeq System was used to sequence the amplified TCR beta libraries as 87-base-pair reads. The original methods were these. Across the 600 to 700 repertoires, a later analysis counted some 81 million unique TCR beta chains, roughly 11 million of which were shared by at least two donors. A nearest-neighbor algorithm error-corrected the raw reads and collapsed the reads into unique sequences, merging closely related sequences to remove PCR and sequencing errors. V, D and J gene segments were assigned by aligning CDR3 sequences to IMGT reference sequences. For a sequence to be retained, a match of at least six nucleotides was required to both a V gene segment and a J gene segment. Rearrangements were called productive when the CDR3 lacked stop codons and stayed in frame with V and J; all others were non-productive. Following IMGT convention, CDR3 was defined as the stretch from the second conserved V-encoded cysteine up to the conserved J-encoded phenylalanine. The earlier analysis of approximately 500 of the donors excluded sequences that lacked an unambiguous match to a single V gene segment. In an earlier analysis of 500 to 750 of the donors, V segments were called functional above 56.7% productive rearrangements and were called segregating when the between-donor standard deviation exceeded 5%. A statistical classification framework was built to diagnose cytomegalovirus status from the catalog of TCR beta chain sequences. In a later analysis, TCR nucleotide sequences were compared against IMGT/GENE-DB human TR gene sequences so that V and J genes could be assigned. Using the TCRdist pipeline, a later analysis assigned CDR3 sequences along with most-parsimonious VDJ recombination scenarios. In a later analysis, each TCR beta chain was defined by its CDR3 amino acid sequence together with its V-gene family, and reads lacking a unique V-gene family were excluded. As a way to deal with suspected cross-contamination and a sequencing artifact, a later analysis dropped roughly 620 nucleotide sequences that were highly shared and had low generation probability. For each public chain, a later analysis derived a clonal expansion index from normalized ranks of inferred template counts within each repertoire. Generation probabilities in a later analysis came from a VDJ recombination model fitted to out-of-frame rearrangements, and those results were checked against IGoR. In a later analysis, hypergeometric tests were used to score TCR-TCR, TCR-HLA and TCR-CMV co-occurrence, with a repertoire-size bias correction applied to TCR pairs. A later analysis estimated false discovery rates by permuting HLA or CMV assignments 20 times. In a later analysis, co-occurring TCRs were grouped with DBSCAN, and TCRdist sequence similarity was added when clustering was performed within HLA-allele-positive subsets. For co-occurrence clustering, repertoires with fewer than 30,000 or more than 120,000 public chains were excluded, along with roughly 5 repertoires with anomalous nucleotide sharing. Entries here come from immuneACCESS through TCRdb and include only in-frame sequences with V and J called. Some clones fail to appear in such tables; in the studies checked, an unresolved V gene covers under half of the shortfall, and the cause of the remainder is unknown. V and J calls and clone size follow that table, whereas D and trimming were derived from the DNA. The table for this sample lists around 100,000 clones; approximately 71% of them were counted only once. Of the sample, 8.5% to 10% falls within the top ten clones.

The origin of this receptor is a male donor in good health and CMV-seropositive. The chain was built from TRBV27 and TRBJ2-1, and 12 junctional nucleotides match TRBD1. The specimen was PBMCs. DNA sequence: TGTGCCAGCAGTTTAAGGCCACCGGGACAGGGGGCTGGTGAGCAGTTCTTC. This gives the protein CASSLRPPGQGAGEQFF.